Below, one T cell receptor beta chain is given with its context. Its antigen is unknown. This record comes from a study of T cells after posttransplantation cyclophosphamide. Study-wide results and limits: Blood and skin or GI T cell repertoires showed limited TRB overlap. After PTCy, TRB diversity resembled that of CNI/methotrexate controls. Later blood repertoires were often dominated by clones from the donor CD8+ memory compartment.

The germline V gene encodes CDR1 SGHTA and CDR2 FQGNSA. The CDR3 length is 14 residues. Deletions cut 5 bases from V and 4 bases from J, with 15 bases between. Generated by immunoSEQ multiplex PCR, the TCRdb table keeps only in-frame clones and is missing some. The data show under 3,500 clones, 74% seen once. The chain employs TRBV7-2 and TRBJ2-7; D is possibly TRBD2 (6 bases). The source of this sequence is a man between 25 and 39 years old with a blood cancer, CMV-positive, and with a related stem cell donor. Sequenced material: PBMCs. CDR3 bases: TGTGCCAGCAGCCCCCCGGGGGAACCTTACGAGCAGTACTTC. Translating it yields CASSPPGEPYEQYF.